This T cell receptor beta chain came from a study of blood T cell repertoires in COVID-19. Trimming left V 0 bases short and J 9 bases short, with 12 bases between. The CDR3 loop spans 13 amino acids. The germline CDR1 and CDR2 sequences are GTSNPN and SVGIG (reference sequence). The assay was immunoSEQ multiplex PCR, and TCRdb's table has in-frame clones only and misses some. The data contain some 140,000 clones, roughly 78% of them singletons. This TCR came from a man aged 55 to 69 with acute or convalescent COVID-19. The chain has TRBV30 and TRBJ2-1, with D possibly matching TRBD2 (6 bases). Sequences were obtained from peripheral blood. CDR3 region: CAWSVLKGGEQFF. Here the CDR3 DNA reads TGTGCCTGGAGTGTACTAAAGGGAGGTGAGCAGTTCTTC.